This T cell receptor beta chain was found in a study of T cell responses to AZD1222 COVID-19 vaccine. Study-level findings and limits: Reports indicate that nearly half of spike-specific TCRs are directed at unmutated variant regions.

TCRdb's table, derived via immunoSEQ multiplex PCR, lists solely in-frame clones and lacks some. The repertoire includes about 120,000 clones, about 89% of them detected once, and almost 5.5% sits in the top ten. The V segment lost 6 bases and the J segment 3 bases; nucleotides outside the gene matches: 8. CDR1 is LNHDA and CDR2 is SQIVND in the germline V gene (reference sequence). The CDR3 runs to 15 residues. For this clone: Its target is unknown.

The sequences come from peripheral blood, collected on day 0 of AZD1222 vaccination. The sequence was collected from an adult in good health. The chain employs TRBV19 and TRBJ1-5; 7 positions agree with TRBD1. DNA for the CDR3: TGTGCCAGTAGGAACAGGGGAGGGCACAATCAGCCCCAGCATTTT. As protein: CASRNRGGHNQPQHF.